This T cell receptor (beta chain) was found in a study of T cell responses to AZD1222 COVID-19 vaccine. The overall study: Samples with a second dose at about 4 or about 12 weeks were pooled together.

Study results and caveats: After the peak T cell response, and only then, were repertoires sampled. Donors were largely white British and mainly female; clonal diversity was possibly underestimated. Targeting of unmutated variant regions was reportedly seen in nearly half of spike-specific TCRs.

Assay: immunoSEQ multiplex PCR; the TCRdb copy retains only in-frame clones and omits some. The table records some 170,000 clones, around 94% of them present only once. A note on this clone: Antigen unknown.

CDR1 SGDLS and CDR2 YYNGEE come from the germline V gene. The CDR3 is 13 residues long. V gave up 10 bases and J gave up 5 bases; unmatched junction bases: 10. V and J are TRBV9 and TRBJ1-1, with TRBD1 matching 8 bases. The source was peripheral blood, collected on day 0 of AZD1222 vaccination. This sequence originates from an adult in good health. The CDR3 coding sequence is TGTGCCGGCTATGACAGGGGTGGGACTGAAGCTTTCTTT. It yields the protein CAGYDRGGTEAFF.